This TCR beta chain was observed in a study of cytomegalovirus exposure and HLA in healthy donors. Study-wide points: Reports described diagnosis of cytomegalovirus status by the classifier as highly specific and sensitive. A later analysis reportedly found fewer N-insertions in an Asian-associated ancestry cluster than the approximately 670-donor mean.

About this clone itself: The antigen is unknown.

Though probably carrying unrecorded immune exposures, donors were nominally healthy at sampling. Vbeta (60) and Jbeta (13) primers were used in the PCR. Per the original methods: Approximately 12 million of 80 million or so unique TCR beta chains were shared, per a later count. Produced via immunoSEQ multiplex PCR; TCRdb's table is partial and in-frame only. The V and J calls and clone size are taken from that table; D and trimming were inferred from the DNA. The table has some 64,000 clones, approximately 88% seen once; the top ten hold 1.5%. The origin of this receptor is a man aged 30-40 years in good health and CMV-seropositive. Material for sequencing was PBMCs.

DNA of the CDR3: TGTGCCAGCAGCTGGGGACTAGCGGGAGGGCTCAATGAGCAGTTCTTC. Protein: CASSWGLAGGLNEQFF. The rearrangement uses TRBV5-6 and TRBJ2-1; 16 positions agree with TRBD2. V lost 3 bases to trimming and J lost 6 bases; unmatched junction nucleotides: 3. Germline V gene lookup returns CDR1 SGHDT and CDR2 YYEEEE. This CDR3 spans 16 amino acids.